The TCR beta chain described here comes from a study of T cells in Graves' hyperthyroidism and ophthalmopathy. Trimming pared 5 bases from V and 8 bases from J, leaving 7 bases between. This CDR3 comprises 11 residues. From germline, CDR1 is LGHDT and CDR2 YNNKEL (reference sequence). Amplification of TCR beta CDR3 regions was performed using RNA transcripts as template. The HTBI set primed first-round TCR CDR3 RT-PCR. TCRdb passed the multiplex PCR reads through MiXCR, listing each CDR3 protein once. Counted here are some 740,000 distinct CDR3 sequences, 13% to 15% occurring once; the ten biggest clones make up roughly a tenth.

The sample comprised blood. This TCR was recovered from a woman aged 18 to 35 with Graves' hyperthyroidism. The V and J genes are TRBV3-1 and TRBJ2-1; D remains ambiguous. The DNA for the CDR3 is TGTGCCAGCAGCGAGTTAGATGAGCAGTTCTTC. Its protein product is CASSELDEQFF.